Listed below are T cell receptor beta chains from one sample, sequenced in a study of CD8+ T cells in alopecia areata. The protocol was immunoSEQ multiplex PCR, while the TCRdb copy is restricted to in-frame clones and leaves out a portion. The sample lists 200,000 to 250,000 clones, 50% to 60% occurring once. Sequences were derived from CD4+ T cells sorted from blood, sampled at week 4, from a patient treated with tofacitinib. The receptor set was obtained from a human donor with alopecia areata. Both conserved end residues are part of each CDR3.

V gene: TRBV7-7; J gene: TRBJ2-3; CDR3 protein: CASSPGSGQSTDTQYF
V gene: TRBV2; J gene: TRBJ1-5; CDR3 protein: CASSERTAQSQPQHF
V gene: TRBV11-3; J gene: TRBJ1-2; CDR3 protein: CASSLDPVGYTF
V gene: TRBV30; J gene: TRBJ2-1; CDR3 protein: CAWKDYGPYNEQFF
V gene: TRBV2; J gene: TRBJ1-4; CDR3 protein: CASSDRGTFGEKLFF
V gene: TRBV4-2; J gene: TRBJ2-1; CDR3 protein: CASSQGGGTNSYNEQFF
V gene: TRBV25-1; J gene: TRBJ2-5; CDR3 protein: CASSEGDRGQTQYF
V gene: TRBV30; J gene: TRBJ2-1; CDR3 protein: CAWSLAGYNEQFF
V gene: TRBV7-3; J gene: TRBJ2-3; CDR3 protein: CASSVLLTDTQYF
V gene: TRBV29-1; J gene: TRBJ1-1; CDR3 protein: CSVEKGGTEAFF
V gene: TRBV7-3; J gene: TRBJ2-1; CDR3 protein: CASSSNGLAGMNEQFF
V gene: TRBV5-6; J gene: TRBJ2-7; CDR3 protein: CASSSRLARYEQYF
V gene: TRBV5-4; J gene: TRBJ2-5; CDR3 protein: CASSPGRGETQYF
V gene: TRBV25-1; J gene: TRBJ1-6; CDR3 protein: CASRLGTDNSPLHF
V gene: TRBV15; J gene: TRBJ2-7; CDR3 protein: CATSRGPYEQYF
V gene: TRBV7-2; J gene: TRBJ2-1; CDR3 protein: CASSFNTGFSEQFF
V gene: TRBV27; J gene: TRBJ2-5; CDR3 protein: CASSLSGFGTQYF
V gene: TRBV7-2; J gene: TRBJ2-3; CDR3 protein: CASSLGVLAVDTQYF
V gene: TRBV25-1; J gene: TRBJ1-2; CDR3 protein: CASRDGAGGYTF
V gene: TRBV30; J gene: TRBJ2-3; CDR3 protein: CAWSPLAGSTDTQYF
V gene: TRBV4-3; J gene: TRBJ1-1; CDR3 protein: CASSQWLLNTEAFF
V gene: TRBV4-3; J gene: TRBJ1-2; CDR3 protein: CASSQDGDGYTF
V gene: TRBV5-6; J gene: TRBJ2-2; CDR3 protein: CASNPTGPNTGELFF